This T cell receptor beta chain stems from a study of T cell responses to AZD1222 COVID-19 vaccine. Details on this clone: Its antigen is undetermined.

Broader study findings: Clonal diversity may have been underestimated, and the donors were mostly white British, with more females than males.

Repertoires were generated with immunoSEQ multiplex PCR, while TCRdb's copy carries only in-frame clones and drops some. The sample lists about 86,000 clones; approximately 89% were seen once. Germline CDR1 SGDLS, CDR2 YYNGEE. The length of the CDR3 is 11 residues. V lost 6 bases to trimming and J lost 1 base, with 2 bases between them. The receptor comes from an adult in good health. The material was peripheral blood, obtained on day 0 of AZD1222 vaccination. The chain joins TRBV9 to TRBJ1-3; D remains unclear. CDR3 protein: CASKSGNTIYF. For the CDR3, the DNA is TGTGCCAGCAAGTCTGGAAACACCATATATTTT.